One and the same sample provided the 31 T cell receptor beta chains below, sequenced in a study of T cells in Graves' hyperthyroidism and ophthalmopathy (dated by TCRdb to about 2019). Library prep was done by multiplex PCR. For sequencing, an Illumina HiSeq 2000 was employed. The TCR beta CDR3 regions were amplified from RNA transcripts. The first round of RT-PCR for the TCR CDR3 was performed with the HTBI primer set and the Qiagen OneStep RT-PCR kit. TCRdb trimmed public reads at Q25 via fastp, called clones via MiXCR and kept in-frame beta chains. Each record represents a unique CDR3 protein, reported with the most common genes and DNA among its rows. The sample table holds 350,000 to 400,000 distinct CDR3 sequences, of which 14% were seen once. The ten largest clones capture 8% to 13% of the sample. The sequenced sample consisted of blood. The origin of the receptors is an older woman with Graves' hyperthyroidism.

Only a few counts were recorded for this clonotype. The rearrangement links TRBV5-1 to TRBJ1-4, with D unclear. The ends were cut back, 3 bases at V and 0 bases at J, with 12 bases in the middle. The CDR3 spans 16 residues. Germline V gene lookup returns CDR1 SGHRS and CDR2 YFSETQ. The CDR3 DNA reads as TGCGCCAGCAGCTACTCGGGTGCTACAACTAATGAAAAACTGTTTTTT. Translation gives CASSYSGATTNEKLFF.

This clonotype was recorded many times. The rearrangement links TRBV6-9 to TRBJ2-1; 9 bases line up with TRBD2. This CDR3 is built from 18 residues. V was pared by 6 bases and J by 7 bases, with 19 bases of the junction left unmatched. In germline, CDR1 is MNHGY, CDR2 SVAAGI. In DNA, the CDR3 is TGTGCCAGCAGACCATTATCCCGGCTAGCGGGACTGGGAAATGAGCAGTTCTTC. Its protein is CASRPLSRLAGLGNEQFF.

This clonotype was detected only a few times. The genes are TRBV10-2 and TRBJ1-5; TRBD1 aligns across 7 bases. V was pared by 4 bases and J by 5 bases, with 2 bases of the junction left unmatched. The CDR3 has 13 amino acids. Germline assignment: CDR1 WSHSY and CDR2 SAAADI. CDR3 coding DNA: TGCGCCAGCAGTGCAGGGGGTCATCAGCCCCAGCATTTT. Residues: CASSAGGHQPQHF.

This clonotype occurred many times. The V gene is TRBV15, the J gene TRBJ1-2; D is unresolved. The germline CDR1 and CDR2 sequences are LNHNV and YYDKDF (reference sequence). Trimming stripped 0 bases from V and 5 bases from J, with 4 bases between. This CDR3 spans 12 amino acids. The CDR3 protein is CATSREAYGYTF. The CDR3 DNA sequence: TGTGCCACCAGCAGAGAGGCATATGGCTACACCTTC.

In its sample, this clonotype was seen many times. The rearrangement joins TRBV3-1 to TRBJ2-1, with no clear D. CDR1 is LGHDT and CDR2 is YNNKEL in the germline V gene (reference sequence). V was trimmed by 1 base and J by 6 bases, leaving 13 bases between them. There are 15 residues in the CDR3. The CDR3 coding sequence is TGTGCCAGCAGCCAAGGAATTGCTGGACCCAATGAGCAGTTCTTC. Translated, it gives CASSQGIAGPNEQFF.

The chain carries TRBV7-9 and TRBJ2-7; D ambiguous. This CDR3 contains 17 residues. Germline V CDR1 and CDR2: SEHNR, FQNEAQ (reference sequence). V lost 3 bases, J lost 4 bases, and 22 bases lay in between. CDR3 sequence reads: CASSLKTLDTQFYEQYF. The CDR3 DNA reads as TGTGCCAGCAGCTTGAAAACGTTAGACACCCAGTTTTACGAGCAGTACTTC.

This clonotype has a count of ten or more. This rearrangement joins TRBV7-2 to TRBJ2-5; TRBD2 matches at 11 bases. The CDR3 loop spans 18 amino acids. V was clipped by 5 bases and J by 4 bases; unmatched bases: 15. Germline CDR1 reads SGHTA; CDR2 reads FQGNSA. The DNA of the CDR3 is TGTGCCAGCAGCACCCCTAGCGGGAGGACGCGTTACCTAGAGACCCAGTACTTC. Protein product: CASSTPSGRTRYLETQYF.

In its sample, this clonotype was seen many times. The genes are TRBV5-1 and TRBJ2-3; TRBD2 matches at 13 bases. The CDR3 consists of 17 residues. From germline, CDR1 is SGHRS and CDR2 YFSETQ. After removal of 4 bases from V and 4 bases from J, the junction contained 9 bases not matched to a gene. The CDR3 region has the DNA TGCGCCAGCAGCCGGACTAGCGGGAGTGCTATCGCAGATACGCAGTATTTT. Amino acids: CASSRTSGSAIADTQYF.

This chain joins TRBV19 and TRBJ1-1; D may be TRBD1 (6 bases). V lost 9 bases, J lost 4 bases, and 18 bases lay in between. Looked up from germline, CDR1 is LNHDA and CDR2 is SQIVND (reference sequence). The CDR3 covers 14 residues. The CDR3 coding sequence is TGTGCCAGCCCCCGGGGGCCGAGGGGCACTGAAGCTTTCTTT. It encodes CASPRGPRGTEAFF.

This clonotype was observed a handful of times. The chain combines TRBV12-3 or TRBV12-4 with TRBJ1-2; TRBD1 agrees at 9 bases. This CDR3 contains 13 residues. The V gene end was trimmed by 6 bases and the J gene end by 5 bases; junction bases not matched to a gene: 4. The CDR3 sequence is CASRDRGRYGYTF. CDR3 bases: TGTGCCAGCAGGGACAGGGGAAGGTATGGCTACACCTTC.

There are many counts of this clonotype. The J gene is TRBJ2-1, the V gene TRBV28, with 7 bases that match TRBD2. With 1 base clipped from V and 5 bases from J, the junction kept 5 bases outside the gene matches. The V gene's germline CDR1 is MDHEN and CDR2 SYDVKM. The CDR3 has 15 amino acids. The CDR3 coding sequence is TGTGCCAGCAGTTTATTTAGGCTAGCGGACAATGAGCAGTTCTTC. Protein: CASSLFRLADNEQFF.

Of note for this clonotype: This clone may be a read error of a much larger clone one base away. The CDR3 is CASSQQKRESYEQYF. In DNA, the CDR3 is TGCGCCAGCAGCCAGCAGAAGCGGGAGAGCTACGAGCAGTACTTC. The chain joins TRBV4-1 to TRBJ2-7; TRBD2 matches 8 bases. Looked up from germline, CDR1 is MGHRA and CDR2 is YSYEKL. V trimming: 3 bases; J trimming: 3 bases; junction bases outside the gene matches: 7. The CDR3 is made up of 15 amino acids.

J is TRBJ2-1 and V is TRBV24-1; D not certain. Germline V gene lookup returns CDR1 KGHDR and CDR2 SFDVKD. Trimming left V 5 bases short and J 9 bases short, with 13 bases between. The CDR3 length is 13 residues. The CDR3 nucleotides are TGTGCCACCAGTGGCTCGACTTGGGCTGAGCAGTTCTTC. Protein sequence: CATSGSTWAEQFF.

In the case of this clonotype: A much bigger clone sits one base away, suggesting this may be a read error. In nucleotides, the CDR3 is TGTACCTGGAGTGTACTTGCGAACACTGAAGCTTTCTTT. Translated, it gives CTWSVLANTEAFF. The chain links TRBV30 to TRBJ1-1; D is unclear. Per germline, CDR1 GTSNPN and CDR2 SVGIG (reference sequence). The CDR3 consists of 13 residues.

This clonotype occurred many times. The V call is TRBV11-2, the J call TRBJ2-2; D uncertain. The CDR3 has 15 amino acids. V was trimmed by 5 bases and J by 5 bases, leaving 15 bases between them. The germline gives CDR1 SGHAT, CDR2 FQNNGV. The CDR3 sequence: CASSPARAYTGELFF. The DNA of the CDR3 is TGTGCCAGCAGCCCCGCCCGCGCATATACCGGGGAGCTGTTTTTT.

Of note for this clonotype: A much larger clone differs from this one at a single base, so this may be a read error. V gene TRBV5-1 combines with J gene TRBJ1-1, with 7 bases that match TRBD1. The V segment lost 7 bases and the J segment 4 bases; nucleotides outside the gene matches: 10. Germline-derived CDR1 and CDR2 are SGHRS and YFSETQ. CDR3 length equals 14 residues. The CDR3 protein is CASSFRGPSTEAFF. Here the CDR3 DNA reads TGCGCCAGCTCCTTTAGGGGGCCGAGCACTGAAGCTTTCTTT.

This clonotype was observed many times. This chain uses TRBV7-2 with TRBJ2-1, with D maybe TRBD1 (5 bases). The V end lost 5 bases, the J end lost 3 bases, and 8 bases lay between the germline ends. This CDR3 contains 13 residues. Germline CDR1 reads SGHTA; CDR2 reads FQGNSA. The CDR3 bases are TGTGCCAGCAGCGCGGACAACTACAATGAGCAGTTCTTC. It codes for CASSADNYNEQFF.

This clonotype has more than one count but fewer than ten. The CDR3 here is CSATRDLTNTEAFF. The CDR3 region has the DNA TGCAGTGCTACCCGGGACCTAACGAACACTGAAGCTTTCTTT. The genes are TRBV20-1 and TRBJ1-1; D is possibly TRBD1 (5 bases). Per germline, CDR1 DFQATT and CDR2 SNEGSKA (reference sequence). Deletions cut 4 bases from V and 1 base from J, with 13 bases between. CDR3 length equals 14 residues.

A few counts support this clonotype. The gene calls are TRBV20-1 and TRBJ2-7, with TRBD1 identical over 7 bases. The CDR3 is 15 amino acids. CDR1 and CDR2 (germline): DFQATT, SNEGSKA (reference sequence). J was trimmed by 2 bases and V by 3 bases; bases with no gene match: 10. Here the CDR3 DNA reads TGCAGTGCTAGGCCTTACCAGGGGGATGCCTACGAGCAGTACTTC. This translates into CSARPYQGDAYEQYF.

This clonotype appeared a few times. The V gene is TRBV4-2, the J gene TRBJ2-3; 7 bases map to TRBD2. CDR1 and CDR2 from the germline V gene are LGHNA and YNFKEQ. V lost 1 base to trimming and J lost 6 bases; unmatched junction nucleotides: 10. The CDR3 sequence is 16 residues long. In DNA form, the CDR3 reads TGTGCCAGCAGCCAAGTCGGGGGGACTGGCGCGGATACGCAGTATTTT. Translating it yields CASSQVGGTGADTQYF.

Ten or more counts support this clonotype. The chain combines TRBV28 with TRBJ1-1; 7 bases are a match to TRBD1. The J segment lost 1 base and the V segment lost 6 bases, leaving 2 bases of the junction unmatched. Germline V gene data show CDR1 as MDHEN and CDR2 as SYDVKM. The CDR3 extends over 13 amino acids. The CDR3 bases are TGTGCCAGCAGCGGGACAGAGAACACTGAAGCTTTCTTT. Translation: CASSGTENTEAFF.

This clonotype was recorded at least ten times. The chain links TRBV20-1 to TRBJ2-7, with TRBD2 matching over 11 bases. Trimming removed 1 base from V and 7 bases from J; junction bases left unmatched: 6. This CDR3 comprises 14 residues. The germline V gene encodes CDR1 DFQATT and CDR2 SNEGSKA (reference sequence). This CDR3 is CSARALAGGGEQYF. The DNA for the CDR3 is TGCAGTGCTAGAGCTTTAGCGGGAGGGGGTGAGCAGTACTTC.

This clonotype was recorded many times. V is TRBV12-3 or TRBV12-4 and J is TRBJ1-4, with a tentative D call TRBD1 (6 bases). CDR3 length: 14 amino acids. V gave up 6 bases and J gave up 3 bases, with 11 bases separating them. The CDR3 is CASRADRPNEKLFF. CDR3 nucleotides: TGTGCCAGCAGGGCGGACAGACCTAATGAAAAACTGTTTTTT.

The chain links TRBV28 to TRBJ2-3; 10 bases agree with TRBD2. In germline, CDR1 is MDHEN, CDR2 SYDVKM. There are 13 residues in the CDR3. J gave up 11 bases and V 4 bases, and 6 bases lay outside the gene matches. DNA of the CDR3: TGTGCCAGCAGTTCCCTAGCGGGAGTAAGGCAGTATTTT. It encodes CASSSLAGVRQYF.

This clonotype has a count of ten or more. This chain joins TRBV5-1 and TRBJ2-7; D not certain. Per the germline V gene, CDR1 is SGHRS and CDR2 is YFSETQ. The CDR3 is made up of 11 amino acids. The germline V and J ends were trimmed by 5 bases and 6 bases, with 9 bases remaining between them. The CDR3 loop reads CASSPAPEQYF. DNA of the CDR3: TGCGCCAGCAGTCCGGCCCCCGAGCAGTACTTC. Full variable domain (rest looked up from reference TRBV5-1 and TRBJ2-7): KAGVTQTPRYLIKTRGQQVTLSCSPISGHRSVSWYQQTPGQGLQFLFEYFSETQRNKGNFPGRFSGRQFSNSRSEMNVSTLELGDSALYLCASSPAPEQYFGPGTRLTVT.

As concerns this clonotype: A much more abundant neighbour one base away suggests this may be a read error. This sequence joins TRBV6-5 and TRBJ1-4, with TRBD1 matching 8 bases. This CDR3 is 17 amino acids long. The J segment lost 3 bases and the V segment lost 2 bases, leaving 8 bases of the junction unmatched. The germline V gene has CDR1 MNHEY and CDR2 SVGAGI. The CDR3 loop reads CASSYTTGVPANEKLFF. CDR3 coding DNA: TGTGCCAGCAGTTACACGACAGGGGTCCCAGCTAATGAAAAACTGTTTTTT.

This clonotype has just a few counts. The chain's CDR3 is CASSEFDLTSYEQYF. CDR3 DNA sequence: TGTGCCAGCAGTGAATTTGACCTGACTAGCTACGAGCAGTACTTC. This chain connects TRBV6-1 to TRBJ2-7; D is possibly TRBD2 (6 bases). Germline V lookup: CDR1 MNHNS, CDR2 SASEGT. The CDR3 sequence is 15 residues long. V was trimmed by 2 bases and J by 3 bases, leaving 14 bases between them.

In this sample, this clonotype turned up a few times. The J gene is TRBJ2-4, the V gene TRBV7-2; tentatively, D is TRBD2 (6 bases). V was pared by 2 bases and J by 6 bases, with 14 bases between. This CDR3 contains 15 residues. Germline V gene lookup returns CDR1 SGHTA and CDR2 FQGNSA. The CDR3 region is CASSLLAGLGNIQYF. The CDR3 DNA is TGTGCCAGCAGCTTATTGGCGGGACTTGGAAACATTCAGTACTTC.

This clonotype was counted at least ten times. V gene TRBV7-9 combines with J gene TRBJ2-6; tentative D call: TRBD1 (6 bases). Germline CDR1 and CDR2: SEHNR and FQNEAQ (reference sequence). The CDR3 is 17 amino acids. V lost 6 bases and J lost 4, with 19 bases in between. CDR3 region: CASSTQGRGKGANVLTF. The CDR3, as DNA: TGTGCCAGCAGTACACAGGGACGAGGGAAGGGGGCCAACGTCCTGACTTTC.

CDR3 residues: CASSIPTGGRPSGYTF. The CDR3 bases are TGTGCCAGTAGTATCCCGACAGGGGGCCGTCCGTCTGGCTACACCTTC. V gene TRBV19 combines with J gene TRBJ1-2, with 10 positions matching TRBD1. In germline, CDR1 is LNHDA, CDR2 SQIVND (reference sequence). The trim removed 3 bases at V and 7 bases at J, leaving 11 bases unmatched. This CDR3 has 16 residues.

This clonotype was found many times. The chain has TRBV6-1 and TRBJ1-1, with 7 positions matching TRBD1. The CDR3 spans 14 residues. J gave up 0 bases and V 6 bases, and 4 bases lay outside the gene matches. Germline CDR1 is MNHNS and CDR2 is SASEGT. The CDR3 protein is CASSTQGMNTEAFF. The CDR3 DNA reads as TGTGCCAGCAGCACACAGGGGATGAACACTGAAGCTTTCTTT.